Below, one TCR beta chain is given with its context. Germline V gene sequence: CDR1 SGDLS, CDR2 YYNGEE. CDR3 length equals 15 residues. With 5 bases clipped from V and 6 bases from J, the junction kept 9 bases outside the gene matches. Each cell subset's genomic DNA was divided evenly among several immunoSEQ plates. Produced via immunoSEQ multiplex PCR; TCRdb's table is partial and in-frame only. The table records 650,000 to 800,000 clones, about 91% of them present only once. This sample stems from a study of shared clonotypes between healthy human individuals. Only CD45RO-negative cells positively selected for CCR7 counted as naive CD8 cells, so terminally differentiated effector memory CD45RA+ cells were excluded.

The source of this sequence is a man under 40 in good health. The genes are TRBV9 and TRBJ2-1; 9 bases are shared with TRBD1. Sequencing used naive CD8+ T cells sorted from blood. The CDR3 DNA reads TGTGCCAGCAGTCGAAGGACAGGGGCTTTCAATGAGCAGTTCTTC. It codes for CASSRRTGAFNEQFF.